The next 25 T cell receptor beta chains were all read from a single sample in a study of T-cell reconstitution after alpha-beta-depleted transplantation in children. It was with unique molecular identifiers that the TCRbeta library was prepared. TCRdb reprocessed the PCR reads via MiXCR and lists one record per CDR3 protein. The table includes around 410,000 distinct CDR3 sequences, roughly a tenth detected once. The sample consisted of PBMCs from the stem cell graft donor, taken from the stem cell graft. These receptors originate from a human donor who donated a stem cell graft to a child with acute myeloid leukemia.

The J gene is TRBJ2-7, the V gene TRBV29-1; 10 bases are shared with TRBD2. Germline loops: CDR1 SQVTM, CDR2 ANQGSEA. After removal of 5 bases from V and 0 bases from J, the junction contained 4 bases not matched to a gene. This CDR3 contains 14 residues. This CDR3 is CSVRLAGVSYEQYF. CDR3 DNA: TGCAGCGTTCGACTAGCGGGCGTCTCCTACGAGCAGTACTTC.

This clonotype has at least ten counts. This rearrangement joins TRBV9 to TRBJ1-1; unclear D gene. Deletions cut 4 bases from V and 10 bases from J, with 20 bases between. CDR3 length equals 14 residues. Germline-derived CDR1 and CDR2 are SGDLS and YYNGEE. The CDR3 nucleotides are TGTGCCAGCAGCCCGCAAGGTGGTAGCTCCCCAGCTTTCTTT. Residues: CASSPQGGSSPAFF. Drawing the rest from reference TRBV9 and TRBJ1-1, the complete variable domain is DSGVTQTPKHLITATGQRVTLRCSPRSGDLSVYWYQQSLDQGLQFLIQYYNGEERAKGNILERFSAQQFPDLHSELNLSSLELGDSALYFCASSPQGGSSPAFFGQGTRLTVV.

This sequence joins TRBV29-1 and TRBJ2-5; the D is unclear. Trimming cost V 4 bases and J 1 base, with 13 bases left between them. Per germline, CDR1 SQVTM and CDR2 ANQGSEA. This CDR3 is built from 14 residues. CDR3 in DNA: TGCAGCGTTGGGGGTCGGGTACTCCAAGAGACCCAGTACTTC. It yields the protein CSVGGRVLQETQYF.

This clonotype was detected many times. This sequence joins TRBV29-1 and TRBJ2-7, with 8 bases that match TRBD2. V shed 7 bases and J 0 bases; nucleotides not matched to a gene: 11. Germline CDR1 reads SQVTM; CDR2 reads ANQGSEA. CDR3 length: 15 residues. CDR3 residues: CSAKSGSGFSYEQYF. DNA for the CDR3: TGCAGCGCCAAAAGCGGGAGCGGGTTCTCCTACGAGCAGTACTTC.

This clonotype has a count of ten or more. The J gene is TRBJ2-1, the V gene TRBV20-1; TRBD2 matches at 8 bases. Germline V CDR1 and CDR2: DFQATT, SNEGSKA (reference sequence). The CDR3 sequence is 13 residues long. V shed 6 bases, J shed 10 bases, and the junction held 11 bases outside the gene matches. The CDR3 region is CSARSAGAGEQFF. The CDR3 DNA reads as TGCAGTGCAAGGTCAGCGGGGGCGGGGGAGCAGTTCTTC.

The CDR3 DNA sequence: TGTGCCACCAGCAGAGATAGATTTATTCAGTACTTC. This sequence encodes CATSRDRFIQYF. This chain connects TRBV15 to TRBJ2-4; D unresolved. Trimming pared 0 bases from V and 10 bases from J, leaving 7 bases between. CDR1 and CDR2 from the germline V gene are LNHNV and YYDKDF (reference sequence). This CDR3 is 12 amino acids long.

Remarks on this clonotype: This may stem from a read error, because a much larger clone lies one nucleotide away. The CDR3 DNA is TGCGCCAGCAGCTATGACACAGATACGCAGTATTTT. Its translation: CASSYDTDTQYF. The chain is built from TRBV5-1 and TRBJ2-3; D not certain. Per germline, CDR1 SGHRS and CDR2 YFSETQ. The CDR3 spans 12 residues. Deletions cut 3 bases from V and 2 bases from J, with 4 bases between.

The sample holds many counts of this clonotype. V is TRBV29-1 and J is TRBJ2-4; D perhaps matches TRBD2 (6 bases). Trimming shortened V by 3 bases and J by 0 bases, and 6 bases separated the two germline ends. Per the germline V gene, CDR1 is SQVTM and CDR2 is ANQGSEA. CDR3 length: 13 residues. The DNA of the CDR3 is TGCAGCGTTGAGGGGGGAGCCAAAAACATTCAGTACTTC. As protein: CSVEGGAKNIQYF.

This chain's CDR3 is CASSLSGASYEQYF. In DNA, the CDR3 is TGTGCCAGCAGCTTGTCGGGGGCCTCCTACGAGCAGTACTTC. V is TRBV7-9 and J is TRBJ2-7, with D possibly called TRBD1 or TRBD2 (6 bases each). Germline V gene data show CDR1 as SEHNR and CDR2 as FQNEAQ (reference sequence). CDR3 length: 14 amino acids. V lost 3 bases to trimming and J lost 0 bases, with 9 bases between them.

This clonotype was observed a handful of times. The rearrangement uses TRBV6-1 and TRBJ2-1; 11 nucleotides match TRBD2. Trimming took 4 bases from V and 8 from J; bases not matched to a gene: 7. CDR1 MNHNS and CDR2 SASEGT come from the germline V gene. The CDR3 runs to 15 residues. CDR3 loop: CASSAGLAGQDEQFF. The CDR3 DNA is TGTGCCAGCAGTGCCGGACTAGCGGGTCAGGATGAGCAGTTCTTC.

Here the CDR3 reads CSAKLAGGGRGTDTQYF. CDR3 DNA: TGCAGTGCTAAACTAGCGGGAGGAGGAAGGGGCACAGATACGCAGTATTTT. This chain links TRBV20-1 with TRBJ2-3; 12 positions agree with TRBD2. The V gene's germline CDR1 is DFQATT and CDR2 SNEGSKA (reference sequence). CDR3 size: 17 residues. V lost 4 bases, J lost 1 base, and 9 bases stayed unmatched.

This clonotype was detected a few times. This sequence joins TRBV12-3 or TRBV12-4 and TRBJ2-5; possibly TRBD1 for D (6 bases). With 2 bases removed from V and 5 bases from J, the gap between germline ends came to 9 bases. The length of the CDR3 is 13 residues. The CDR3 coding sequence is TGTGCCAGCAGTTTAAGGGGGACGGAGACCCAGTACTTC. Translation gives CASSLRGTETQYF.

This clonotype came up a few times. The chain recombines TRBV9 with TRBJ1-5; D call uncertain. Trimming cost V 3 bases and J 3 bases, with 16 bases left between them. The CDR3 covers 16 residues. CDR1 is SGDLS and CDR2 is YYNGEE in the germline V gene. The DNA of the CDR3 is TGTGCCAGCAGCGAGGGTTCCCACGTGAACAATCAGCCCCAGCATTTT. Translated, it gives CASSEGSHVNNQPQHF.

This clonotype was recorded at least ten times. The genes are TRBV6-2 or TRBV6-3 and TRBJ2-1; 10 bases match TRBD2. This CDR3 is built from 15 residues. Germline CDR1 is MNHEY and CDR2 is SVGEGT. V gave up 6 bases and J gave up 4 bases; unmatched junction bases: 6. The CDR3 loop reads CASRAGGMGYNEQFF. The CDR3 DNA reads TGTGCCAGCAGAGCGGGAGGGATGGGTTACAATGAGCAGTTCTTC.

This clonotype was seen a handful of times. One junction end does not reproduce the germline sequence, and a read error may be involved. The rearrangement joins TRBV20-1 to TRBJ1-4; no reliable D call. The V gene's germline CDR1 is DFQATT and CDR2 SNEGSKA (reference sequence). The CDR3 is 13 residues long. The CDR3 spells CSARAGTNEKLFF. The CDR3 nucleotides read TGCAGTGCGAGAGCGGGGACTAATGAAAAACTGTTTTTT.

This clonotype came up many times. Written as DNA, the CDR3 is TGTGCCACCAGCCGAGCTAAGATTGCAGAGCAGTACTTC. It specifies CATSRAKIAEQYF. V and J are TRBV15 and TRBJ2-7; D is uncertain. V was cut by 5 bases and J by 7 bases, with 15 bases left in between. Germline CDR1 and CDR2: LNHNV and YYDKDF (reference sequence). CDR3 length equals 13 residues.

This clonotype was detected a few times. The DNA for the CDR3 is TGTGCCAGCAAGTCGACAGGATCTCGTAGCAATCAGCCCCAGCATTTT. Protein sequence: CASKSTGSRSNQPQHF. The genes are TRBV2 and TRBJ1-5, with TRBD1 as a possible D gene (6 bases). CDR1 and CDR2 from the germline V gene are SNHLY and FYNNEI. The CDR3 is 16 amino acids. The V end lost 7 bases, the J end lost 0 bases, and 16 bases lay between the germline ends.

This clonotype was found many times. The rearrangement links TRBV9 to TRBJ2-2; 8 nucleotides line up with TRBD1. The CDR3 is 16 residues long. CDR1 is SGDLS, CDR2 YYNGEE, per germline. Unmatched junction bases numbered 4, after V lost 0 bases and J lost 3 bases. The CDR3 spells CASSVAQGADTGELFF. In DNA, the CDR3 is TGTGCCAGCAGCGTAGCTCAGGGGGCGGACACCGGGGAGCTGTTTTTT.

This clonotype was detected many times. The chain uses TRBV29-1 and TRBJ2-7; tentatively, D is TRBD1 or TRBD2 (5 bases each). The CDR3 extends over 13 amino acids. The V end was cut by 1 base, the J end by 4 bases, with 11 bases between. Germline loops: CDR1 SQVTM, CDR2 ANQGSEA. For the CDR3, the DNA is TGCAGCGTTGAAGGCGGTGAGGGGTACGAGCAGTACTTC. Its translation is CSVEGGEGYEQYF.

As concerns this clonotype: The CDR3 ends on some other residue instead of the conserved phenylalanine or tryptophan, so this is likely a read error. For the CDR3, the DNA is TGTGCCAGCAGCGTAGGTCCGGGATCATCAGATACGCAGTATTCT. It specifies CASSVGPGSSDTQYS. The chain carries TRBV9 and TRBJ2-3, with a tentative D call TRBD2 (5 bases). The CDR3 length is 15 residues. Germline-derived CDR1 and CDR2 are SGDLS and YYNGEE. V was cut by 0 bases and J by 4 bases, with 12 bases left in between.

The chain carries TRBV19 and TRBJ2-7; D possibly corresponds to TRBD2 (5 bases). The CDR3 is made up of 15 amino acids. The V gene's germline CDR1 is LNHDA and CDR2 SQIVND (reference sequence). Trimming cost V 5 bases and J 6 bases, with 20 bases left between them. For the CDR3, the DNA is TGTGCCAGTAGTGTAAAGACCCTTCGGGGTACCGAGCAGTACTTC. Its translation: CASSVKTLRGTEQYF.

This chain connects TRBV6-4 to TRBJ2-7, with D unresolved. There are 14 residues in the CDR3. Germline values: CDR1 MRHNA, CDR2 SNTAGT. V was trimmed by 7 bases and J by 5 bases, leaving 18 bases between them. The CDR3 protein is CASTGLRGGHEQYF. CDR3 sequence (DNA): TGTGCCAGCACGGGCCTCCGCGGCGGCCACGAGCAGTACTTC.

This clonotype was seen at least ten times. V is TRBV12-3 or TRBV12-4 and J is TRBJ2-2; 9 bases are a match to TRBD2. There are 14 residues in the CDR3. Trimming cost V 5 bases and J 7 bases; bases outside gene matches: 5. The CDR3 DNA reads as TGTGCCAGCAGTAAAACTAGCGGGTACGGGGAGCTGTTTTTT. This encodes CASSKTSGYGELFF.

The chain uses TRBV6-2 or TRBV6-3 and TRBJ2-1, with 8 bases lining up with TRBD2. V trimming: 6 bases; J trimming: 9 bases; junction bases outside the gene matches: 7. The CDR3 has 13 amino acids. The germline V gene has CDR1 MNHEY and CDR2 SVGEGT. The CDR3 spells CASSLSGMGEQFF. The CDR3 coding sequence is TGTGCCAGCAGCCTTAGCGGGATGGGTGAGCAGTTCTTC.

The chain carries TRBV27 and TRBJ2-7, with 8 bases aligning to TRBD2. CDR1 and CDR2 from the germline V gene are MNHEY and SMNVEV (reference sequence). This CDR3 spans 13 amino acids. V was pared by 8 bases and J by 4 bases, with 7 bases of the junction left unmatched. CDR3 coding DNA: TGTGCCAGCTCCCGGGGCGGGGGGTACGAGCAGTACGTC. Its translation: CASSRGGGYEQYV.